This entry is about one T cell receptor beta chain. As yet, its antigen is unknown. V gave up 0 bases and J gave up 5 bases, with 11 bases separating them. Germline V gives CDR1 SGHDT, CDR2 YYEEEE. CDR3 size: 14 residues. UMIs were added to TCR cDNA along with a universal primer site when it was made by 5'RACE template switching. TCRdb reprocessed the 5' RACE reads with MiXCR, giving one entry per CDR3 protein. The sample carries over 100,000 distinct CDR3 sequences, roughly 8.9% recorded once. This sample stems from a study of T cells after yellow fever vaccination. Study results and caveats: Once the booster was given, most primary-vaccination clones reappeared, at around 95% for CD4 and over 70% for CD8. Contaminating bulk clonotypes could be abundant in FACS-sorted repertoires.

The receptor was derived from a man younger than 45 who received the YFV17D yellow fever vaccine. Sequences were derived from CD8+ T cells sorted from PBMCs, sampled 45 days after the yellow fever booster vaccination. This rearrangement joins TRBV5-6 to TRBJ2-5, with unresolved D. The CDR3 sequence: CASSLAGFHETQYF. Here the CDR3 DNA reads TGTGCCAGCAGCTTGGCCGGCTTCCATGAGACCCAGTACTTC.